This entry lists 26 T cell receptor beta chains sequenced from one sample in a study of cytomegalovirus exposure and HLA in healthy donors (dated by TCRdb to the late 2010s). The library was obtained by the immunoSEQ multiplex PCR assay. For the multiplex PCR, a mixture combining 60 forward primers for TCR Vbeta segments and 13 reverse primers for TCR Jbeta segments was used. The clones in this table, taken by TCRdb from immuneACCESS, are in-frame only. Not every clone is retained; where verified, under half of the shortfall comes from an unresolved V gene, and the cause of the rest is unknown. Here the sample has about 89,000 clones; 85% occur a single time. The ten largest account for nearly 7.5% of the sample. The specimen sequenced was PBMCs. These receptors all come from a man in his forties or fifties in good health and CMV-seropositive.

The V gene is TRBV2, the J gene TRBJ2-3, with 9 bases fitting TRBD1. V shed 6 bases and J 4 bases; nucleotides not matched to a gene: 11. Looked up from germline, CDR1 is SNHLY and CDR2 is FYNNEI. This CDR3 is built from 16 residues. The CDR3 loop is CASRPRTGGPADTQYF. In DNA, the CDR3 is TGTGCCAGCAGGCCCCGAACAGGGGGCCCCGCAGATACGCAGTATTTT.

In this sample, this clone turned up once. This chain uses TRBV10-3 with TRBJ2-2, with TRBD2 matching 9 bases. The CDR3 is 16 residues long. The germline gives CDR1 ENHRY, CDR2 SYGVKD. The V and J ends lost 8 bases and 5 bases, in that order; junction bases with no gene match: 12. The CDR3 sequence: CAIRSLAGVGTGELFF. In nucleotides, the CDR3 is TGTGCCATCCGTTCTTTAGCGGGAGTCGGAACCGGGGAGCTGTTTTTT.

This clone has a single count. The genes are TRBV11-2 and TRBJ1-1, with 11 nucleotides matching TRBD1. The CDR3 totals 13 residues. Germline V CDR1 and CDR2: SGHAT, FQNNGV. J gave up 8 bases and V 1 base, and 0 bases lay outside the gene matches. CDR3 residues: CASSLGTGGEAFF. DNA of the CDR3: TGTGCCAGCAGCTTAGGGACAGGGGGCGAAGCTTTCTTT.

This clone has just a few counts. The rearrangement uses TRBV12-5 and TRBJ2-1, with TRBD2 identical over 7 bases. The CDR3 covers 18 residues. Germline CDR1 is LGHNT and CDR2 is FRNRAP. The V and J ends lost 0 bases and 0 bases, in that order; junction bases with no gene match: 8. The CDR3 loop is CASGLVRSWDYSYNEQFF. In DNA, the CDR3 is TGTGCTAGTGGTTTGGTACGATCTTGGGACTACTCCTACAATGAGCAGTTCTTC.

The genes are TRBV6-4 and TRBJ1-2; 7 bases align to TRBD1. V lost 5 bases to trimming and J lost 0 bases; unmatched junction nucleotides: 9. CDR1 is MRHNA and CDR2 is SNTAGT in the germline V gene. CDR3 length: 16 amino acids. The CDR3 is CASSPSDTGANYGYTF. DNA for the CDR3: TGTGCCAGCAGTCCCTCGGACACAGGGGCTAACTATGGCTACACCTTC.

This chain links TRBV6-6 with TRBJ2-5; TRBD2 aligns across 7 bases. Germline V CDR1 and CDR2: MNHNY, SVGAGI (reference sequence). The CDR3 extends over 16 amino acids. V was clipped by 5 bases and J by 7 bases; unmatched bases: 16. CDR3 protein: CASSRLATSGKVTQYF. The CDR3 nucleotides read TGTGCCAGCAGTCGACTAGCCACCAGCGGCAAGGTGACCCAGTACTTC.

This rearrangement joins TRBV28 to TRBJ2-7, with a weak D call TRBD2 (6 bases). This CDR3 has 17 amino acids. From germline, CDR1 is MDHEN and CDR2 SYDVKM. V was cut by 6 bases and J by 5 bases, with 26 bases left in between. The CDR3 region has the DNA TGTGCCAGCAGCAAGGCCCGTACGTGGGGGGTGGGCCACGAGCAGTACTTC. Encoded protein: CASSKARTWGVGHEQYF.

The CDR3 DNA is TGTGCCAGCAGCCCCGACAGCGGGGGCGGCTACACCTTC. As protein: CASSPDSGGGYTF. The chain is built from TRBV7-3 and TRBJ1-2, with D possibly matching TRBD1 (6 bases). The CDR3 length is 13 residues. Trimming removed 5 bases at V and 8 bases at J, with 15 bases between. Germline-derived CDR1 and CDR2 are SGHTA and FQGTGA.

This clone came up a few times. The chain has TRBV2 and TRBJ2-2; 7 nucleotides match TRBD2. The CDR3 is 13 residues long. V lost 10 bases, J lost 7 bases, and 9 bases stayed unmatched. Looked up from germline, CDR1 is SNHLY and CDR2 is FYNNEI. The CDR3 DNA reads as TGTGCCATCCTCCGGGGGGAGGTCGGGGAGCTGTTTTTT. Translating it yields CAILRGEVGELFF.

The V call is TRBV7-2, the J call TRBJ2-1; 11 nucleotides align to TRBD2. The CDR3 length is 18 residues. CDR1 and CDR2 (germline): SGHTA, FQGNSA. V lost 5 bases and J lost 2; bases outside the gene matches: 11. CDR3 sequence reads: CASSPEPLAGVPYNEQFF. DNA of the CDR3: TGTGCCAGCAGCCCGGAACCACTAGCGGGAGTTCCCTACAATGAGCAGTTCTTC.

The genes are TRBV10-1 and TRBJ1-1; TRBD1 might be the D (5 bases). Trimming stripped 3 bases from V and 0 bases from J, with 8 bases between. The CDR3 has 14 amino acids. The germline V gene encodes CDR1 WNHNN and CDR2 SYGVQD (reference sequence). CDR3 sequence reads: CASSEAGLNTEAFF. In nucleotides, the CDR3 is TGCGCCAGCAGTGAAGCAGGGTTGAACACTGAAGCTTTCTTT.

The chain is built from TRBV19 and TRBJ1-2, with a possible D match to TRBD1 (5 bases). In germline, CDR1 is LNHDA, CDR2 SQIVND (reference sequence). Trimming stripped 0 bases from V and 3 bases from J, with 17 bases between. CDR3 length equals 17 residues. The CDR3 DNA follows: TGTGCCAGTAGTATAGATAAATGGACATTCCCGGACTATGGCTACACCTTC. It yields the protein CASSIDKWTFPDYGYTF.

The V call is TRBV27, the J call TRBJ2-1; D is uncertain. The CDR3 loop spans 11 amino acids. Between the trimmed V and J ends, which lost 5 bases and 10 bases, there was a span of 9 bases. CDR1 and CDR2 from the germline V gene are MNHEY and SMNVEV (reference sequence). CDR3 sequence: CASSLAGEQFF. The CDR3 DNA follows: TGTGCCAGCAGTCTCGCCGGGGAGCAGTTCTTC.

The chain carries TRBV28 and TRBJ2-5; 7 bases map to TRBD2. The CDR3 loop spans 15 amino acids. The germline CDR1 and CDR2 sequences are MDHEN and SYDVKM. V was clipped by 3 bases and J by 4 bases; unmatched bases: 8. The CDR3 bases are TGTGCCAGCAGTTTGGGTAGCGGGTACGGAGAGACCCAGTACTTC. Amino acid sequence: CASSLGSGYGETQYF.

This sequence joins TRBV5-5 and TRBJ2-1; 16 bases align to TRBD2. This CDR3 comprises 17 residues. The junction had 10 bases not matched to a gene; V was cut back by 5 bases and J by 8 bases. Germline lookup yields CDR1 SGHKS and CDR2 YYEKEE (reference sequence). CDR3 sequence reads: CASSAGTSGGASDEQFF. The CDR3 coding sequence is TGTGCCAGCAGTGCCGGGACTAGCGGGGGGGCCTCCGATGAGCAGTTCTTC.

The chain links TRBV2 to TRBJ2-1, with 7 bases identical to TRBD2. This CDR3 is built from 16 residues. Germline CDR1 is SNHLY and CDR2 is FYNNEI. V lost 3 bases, J lost 3 bases, and 8 bases stayed unmatched. Here the CDR3 DNA reads TGTGCCAGCAGTGACTTGGCGGGGGAGAACTACAATGAGCAGTTCTTC. Translated: CASSDLAGENYNEQFF.

This chain joins TRBV27 and TRBJ1-1, with 8 positions matching TRBD1. The germline gives CDR1 MNHEY, CDR2 SMNVEV (reference sequence). The CDR3 spans 15 residues. Germline trimming cut 5 bases from V and 4 bases from J; bases unmatched to any gene: 9. The CDR3: CASSRPGQETTEAFF. The CDR3 DNA reads TGTGCCAGCAGTCGACCGGGACAGGAAACCACTGAAGCTTTCTTT.

The V gene is TRBV7-2, the J gene TRBJ2-7; D uncertain. The CDR3 is 13 residues long. Germline V CDR1 and CDR2: SGHTA, FQGNSA. V dropped 0 bases and J dropped 1 base, with 4 bases sitting between them. The CDR3 is CASSLAESYEQYF. The CDR3 DNA follows: TGTGCCAGCAGCTTAGCTGAGTCCTACGAGCAGTACTTC.

V gene TRBV6-6 combines with J gene TRBJ1-4; unclear D gene. Deletions cut 6 bases from V and 12 bases from J, with 17 bases between. Germline lookup yields CDR1 MNHNY and CDR2 SVGAGI (reference sequence). This CDR3 has 13 residues. CDR3 amino acids: CASSGWESGQLFF. The CDR3 DNA sequence: TGTGCCAGCAGCGGGTGGGAGTCAGGACAACTGTTTTTT.

V usage is TRBV6-1 and J usage is TRBJ1-2, with 11 bases lining up with TRBD1. The CDR3 runs to 15 residues. V lost 6 bases and J lost 4; bases outside the gene matches: 7. Germline loops: CDR1 MNHNS, CDR2 SASEGT. The CDR3, as DNA: TGTGCCAGCAGGTCCCGGACAGGGGGCGCCTATGGCTACACCTTC. Translation gives CASRSRTGGAYGYTF.

This clone came up once. This rearrangement joins TRBV29-1 to TRBJ1-3; a weak D match, TRBD1 (6 bases). CDR1 SQVTM and CDR2 ANQGSEA come from the germline V gene. The CDR3 length is 16 residues. Trimming took off 0 bases at V and 4 bases at J, with 16 bases between the two ends. The CDR3 bases are TGCAGCGTTGAAGATTTTGGACAGTCGGACGGAAACACCATATATTTT. It encodes CSVEDFGQSDGNTIYF.

CDR3 DNA sequence: TGCGCCAGCAGCCCCCGACAAATATCCTCTGGGGCCAACGTCCTGACTTTC. Translating gives CASSPRQISSGANVLTF. The chain joins TRBV4-1 to TRBJ2-6; no clear D gene. Germline CDR1 and CDR2: MGHRA and YSYEKL. Trimming stripped 4 bases from V and 0 bases from J, with 13 bases between. The CDR3 length is 17 residues.

The rearrangement links TRBV11-2 to TRBJ1-2; perhaps TRBD1 as D (6 bases). The germline V gene has CDR1 SGHAT and CDR2 FQNNGV. Trimming pared 0 bases from V and 4 bases from J, leaving 24 bases between. There are 19 residues in the CDR3. The CDR3 here is CASSLDRGDTAFAAYGYTF. As DNA, the CDR3 is TGTGCCAGCAGCTTAGATCGGGGGGACACTGCTTTCGCTGCCTATGGCTACACCTTC. The full variable domain, in which reference TRBV11-2 and TRBJ1-2 provide the parts outside the CDR3, is EAGVAQSPRYKIIEKRQSVAFWCNPISGHATLYWYQQILGQGPKLLIQFQNNGVVDDSQLPKDRFSAERLKGVDSTLKIQPAKLEDSAVYLCASSLDRGDTAFAAYGYTFGSGTRLTVV.

This clone was counted once. At one end, the junction sequence differs from germline, possibly due to a read error. The J gene is TRBJ2-7, the V gene TRBV28; D may be TRBD2 (6 bases). CDR1 is MDHEN and CDR2 is SYDVKM in the germline V gene. CDR3 length: 12 residues. CDR3 sequence reads: CASSLSTGESFF. CDR3 DNA: TGTGCCAGCAGTTTATCAACGGGGGAATCTTTTTTC.

The V gene is TRBV4-1, the J gene TRBJ1-5; 8 bases line up with TRBD1. The CDR3 runs to 16 residues. Per germline, CDR1 MGHRA and CDR2 YSYEKL. Germline trimming cut 3 bases from V and 6 bases from J; bases unmatched to any gene: 10. CDR3: CASSHIQTGEGQPQHF. Written as DNA, the CDR3 is TGCGCCAGCAGCCACATCCAGACAGGGGAAGGTCAGCCCCAGCATTTT.

The chain employs TRBV7-2 and TRBJ1-2; D gene uncertain. CDR1 is SGHTA and CDR2 is FQGNSA in the germline V gene. V lost 5 bases, J lost 6 bases, and 19 bases lay in between. This CDR3 comprises 15 residues. In DNA form, the CDR3 reads TGTGCCAGCAGCCAATCCCTTACAGCCTCAGATGGCTACACCTTC. Its protein product is CASSQSLTASDGYTF.